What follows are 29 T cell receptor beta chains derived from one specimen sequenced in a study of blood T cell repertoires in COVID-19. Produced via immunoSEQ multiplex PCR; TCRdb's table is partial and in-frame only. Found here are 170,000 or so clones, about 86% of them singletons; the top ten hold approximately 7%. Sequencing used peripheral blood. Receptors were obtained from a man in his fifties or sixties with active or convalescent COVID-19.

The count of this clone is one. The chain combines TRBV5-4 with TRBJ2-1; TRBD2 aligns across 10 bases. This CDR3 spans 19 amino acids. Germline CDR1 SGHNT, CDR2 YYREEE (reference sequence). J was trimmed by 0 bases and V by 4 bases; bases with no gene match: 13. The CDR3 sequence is CASSPPRSGRDSSYNEQFF. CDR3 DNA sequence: TGTGCCAGCAGCCCCCCTAGGAGCGGGAGGGATAGCTCCTACAATGAGCAGTTCTTC.

CDR3 nucleotides: TGTGCCATCAACTCAGGGGGGTCGAATTCACCCCTCCACTTT. Translating it yields CAINSGGSNSPLHF. The chain employs TRBV10-3 and TRBJ1-6; 7 nucleotides match TRBD1. CDR3 length: 14 residues. Germline V lookup: CDR1 ENHRY, CDR2 SYGVKD. J lost 7 bases, V lost 7 bases, and 7 bases had no gene match.

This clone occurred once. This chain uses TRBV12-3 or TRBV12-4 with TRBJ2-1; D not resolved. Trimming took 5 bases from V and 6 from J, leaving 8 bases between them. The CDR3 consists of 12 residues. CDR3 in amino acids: CASSPRFNEQFF. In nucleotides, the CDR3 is TGTGCCAGCAGTCCCCGGTTCAATGAGCAGTTCTTC.

The CDR3 region is CATSVRQGSNEQFF. CDR3 nucleotides: TGTGCCACCAGCGTGAGGCAGGGAAGCAATGAGCAGTTCTTC. This chain connects TRBV15 to TRBJ2-1, with D possibly matching TRBD1 (5 bases). V dropped 5 bases and J dropped 6 bases, with 14 bases sitting between them. From germline, CDR1 is LNHNV and CDR2 YYDKDF (reference sequence). The CDR3 runs to 14 residues. The whole variable domain, filled in from reference TRBV15 and TRBJ2-1, reads DAMVIQNPRYQVTQFGKPVTLSCSQTLNHNVMYWYQQKSSQAPKLLFHYYDKDFNNEADTPDNFQSRRPNTSFCFLDIRSPGLGDTAMYLCATSVRQGSNEQFFGPGTRLTVL.

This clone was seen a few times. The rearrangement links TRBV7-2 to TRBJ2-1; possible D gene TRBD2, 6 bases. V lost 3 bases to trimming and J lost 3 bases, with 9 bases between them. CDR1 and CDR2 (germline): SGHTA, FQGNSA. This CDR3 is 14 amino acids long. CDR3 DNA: TGTGCCAGCAGCTTTTCGGGAGTCTACAATGAGCAGTTCTTC. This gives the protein CASSFSGVYNEQFF.

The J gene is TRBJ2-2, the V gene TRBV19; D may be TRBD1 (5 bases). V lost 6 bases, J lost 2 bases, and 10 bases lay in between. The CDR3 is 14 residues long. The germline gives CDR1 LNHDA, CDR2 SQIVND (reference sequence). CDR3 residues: CASSRGHNTGELFF. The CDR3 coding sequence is TGTGCCAGTAGCAGAGGACATAACACCGGGGAGCTGTTTTTT.

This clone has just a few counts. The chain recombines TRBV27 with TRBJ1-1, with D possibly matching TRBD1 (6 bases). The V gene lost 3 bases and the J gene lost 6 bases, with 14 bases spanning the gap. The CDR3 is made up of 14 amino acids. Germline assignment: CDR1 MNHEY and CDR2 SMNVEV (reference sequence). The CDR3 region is CASSFRRGKAEAFF. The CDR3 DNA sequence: TGTGCCAGCAGTTTCCGTAGGGGGAAGGCTGAAGCTTTCTTT.

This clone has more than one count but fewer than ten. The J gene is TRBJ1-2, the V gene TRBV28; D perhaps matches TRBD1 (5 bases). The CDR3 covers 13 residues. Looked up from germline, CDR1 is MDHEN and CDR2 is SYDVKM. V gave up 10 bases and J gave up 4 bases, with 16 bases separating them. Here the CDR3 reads CATRQPLTYGYTF. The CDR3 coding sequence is TGTGCCACAAGACAGCCCCTAACCTATGGCTACACCTTC.

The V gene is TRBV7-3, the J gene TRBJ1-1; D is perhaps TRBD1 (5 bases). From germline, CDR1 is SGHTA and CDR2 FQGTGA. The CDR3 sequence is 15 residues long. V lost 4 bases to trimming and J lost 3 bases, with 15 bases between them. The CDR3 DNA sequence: TGTGCCAGCAGCTCCTCAGGGTTTGCGTACACTGAAGCTTTCTTT. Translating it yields CASSSSGFAYTEAFF.

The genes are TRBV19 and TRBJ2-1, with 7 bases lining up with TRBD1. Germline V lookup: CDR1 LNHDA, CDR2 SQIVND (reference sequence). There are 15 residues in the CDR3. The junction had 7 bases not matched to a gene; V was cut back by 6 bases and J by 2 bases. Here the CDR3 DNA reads TGTGCCAGTAGCCTCGACAGGGATCCCTACAATGAGCAGTTCTTC. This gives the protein CASSLDRDPYNEQFF.

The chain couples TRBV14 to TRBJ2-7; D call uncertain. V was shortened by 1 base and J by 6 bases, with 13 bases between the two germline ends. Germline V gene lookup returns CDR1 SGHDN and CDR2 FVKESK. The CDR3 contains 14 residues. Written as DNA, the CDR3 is TGTGCCAGCAGCCAAGTTTCGACCAGGTCCGAGCAGTACTTC. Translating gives CASSQVSTRSEQYF.

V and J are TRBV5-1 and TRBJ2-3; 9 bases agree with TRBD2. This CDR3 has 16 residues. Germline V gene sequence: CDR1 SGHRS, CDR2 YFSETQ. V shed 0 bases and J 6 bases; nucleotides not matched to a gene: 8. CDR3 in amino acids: CASSLVLAGGGDTQYF. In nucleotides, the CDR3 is TGCGCCAGCAGCTTGGTACTAGCGGGCGGTGGGGATACGCAGTATTTT.

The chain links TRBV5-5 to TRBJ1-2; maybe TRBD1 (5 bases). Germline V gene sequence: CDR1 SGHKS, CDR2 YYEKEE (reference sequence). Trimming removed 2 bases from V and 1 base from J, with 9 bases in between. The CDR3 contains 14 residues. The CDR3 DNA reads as TGTGCCAGCAGCTTCGACAGCCTTAACTATGGCTACACCTTC. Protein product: CASSFDSLNYGYTF.

DNA of the CDR3: TGTGCCAGCAGCCAAGCGGGTGGCGTCTACAATGAGCAGTTCTTC. This sequence encodes CASSQAGGVYNEQFF. V usage is TRBV14 and J usage is TRBJ2-1, with unresolved D. Per germline, CDR1 SGHDN and CDR2 FVKESK. Trimming took off 1 base at V and 3 bases at J, with 10 bases between the two ends. The CDR3 spans 15 residues.

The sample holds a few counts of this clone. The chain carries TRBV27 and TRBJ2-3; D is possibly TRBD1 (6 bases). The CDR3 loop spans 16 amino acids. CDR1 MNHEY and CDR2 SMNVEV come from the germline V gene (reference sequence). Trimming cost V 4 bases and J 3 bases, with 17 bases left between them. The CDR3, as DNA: TGTGCCAGCAGTTCACCAGAGGGGGTGACGACAGATACGCAGTATTTT. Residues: CASSSPEGVTTDTQYF.

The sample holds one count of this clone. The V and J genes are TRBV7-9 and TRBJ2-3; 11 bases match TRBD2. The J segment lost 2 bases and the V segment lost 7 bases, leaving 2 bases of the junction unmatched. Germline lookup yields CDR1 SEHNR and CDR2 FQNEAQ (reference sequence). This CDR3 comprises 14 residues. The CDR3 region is CASTGLAVTDTQYF. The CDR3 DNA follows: TGTGCCAGCACGGGACTAGCGGTCACAGATACGCAGTATTTT. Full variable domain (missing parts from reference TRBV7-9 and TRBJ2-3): DTGVSQNPRHKITKRGQNVTFRCDPISEHNRLYWYRQTLGQGPEFLTYFQNEAQLEKSRLLSDRFSAERPKGSFSTLEIQRTEQGDSAMYLCASTGLAVTDTQYFGPGTRLTVL.

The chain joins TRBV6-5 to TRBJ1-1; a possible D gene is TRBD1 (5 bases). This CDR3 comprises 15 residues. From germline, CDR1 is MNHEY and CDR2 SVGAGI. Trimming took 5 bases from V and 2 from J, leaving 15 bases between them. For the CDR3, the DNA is TGTGCCAGCAGTCCCGAAACAGGTCTTAACACTGAAGCTTTCTTT. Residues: CASSPETGLNTEAFF.

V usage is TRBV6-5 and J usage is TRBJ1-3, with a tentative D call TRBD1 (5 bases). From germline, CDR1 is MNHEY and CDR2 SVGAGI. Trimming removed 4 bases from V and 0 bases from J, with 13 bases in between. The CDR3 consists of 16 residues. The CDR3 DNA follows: TGTGCCAGCAGTTTCTCAGGGAGACCCTCTGGAAACACCATATATTTT. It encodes CASSFSGRPSGNTIYF.

In DNA form, the CDR3 reads TGTGCCAGCAGCCGACTAGCGGTTAGCACAGATACGCAGTATTTT. It specifies CASSRLAVSTDTQYF. The chain combines TRBV6-5 with TRBJ2-3, with 9 bases lining up with TRBD2. Germline V gives CDR1 MNHEY, CDR2 SVGAGI. Trimming took 6 bases from V and 0 from J; bases not matched to a gene: 4. The CDR3 extends over 15 amino acids.

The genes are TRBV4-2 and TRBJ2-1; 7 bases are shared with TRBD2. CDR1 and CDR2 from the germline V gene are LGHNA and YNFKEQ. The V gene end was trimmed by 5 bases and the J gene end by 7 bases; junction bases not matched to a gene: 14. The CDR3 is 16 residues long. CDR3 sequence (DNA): TGTGCCAGCAGCGCCCGTCAGGGCGGGGGAGGGAATGAGCAGTTCTTC. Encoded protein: CASSARQGGGGNEQFF.

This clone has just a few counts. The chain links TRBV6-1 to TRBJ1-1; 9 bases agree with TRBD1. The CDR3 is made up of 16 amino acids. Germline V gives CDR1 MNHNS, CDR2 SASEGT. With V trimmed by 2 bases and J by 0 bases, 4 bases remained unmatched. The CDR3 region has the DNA TGTGCCAGCAGTGAAAGACAGGGGGGGATGAACACTGAAGCTTTCTTT. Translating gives CASSERQGGMNTEAFF.

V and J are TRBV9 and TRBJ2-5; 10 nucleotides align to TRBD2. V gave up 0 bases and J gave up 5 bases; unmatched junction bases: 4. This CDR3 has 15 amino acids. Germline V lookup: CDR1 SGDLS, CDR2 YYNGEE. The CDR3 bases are TGTGCCAGCAGCGTAGCCAGCGGGAGGGGTGAGACCCAGTACTTC. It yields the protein CASSVASGRGETQYF. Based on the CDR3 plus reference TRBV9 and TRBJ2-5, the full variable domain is DSGVTQTPKHLITATGQRVTLRCSPRSGDLSVYWYQQSLDQGLQFLIQYYNGEERAKGNILERFSAQQFPDLHSELNLSSLELGDSALYFCASSVASGRGETQYFGPGTRLLVL.

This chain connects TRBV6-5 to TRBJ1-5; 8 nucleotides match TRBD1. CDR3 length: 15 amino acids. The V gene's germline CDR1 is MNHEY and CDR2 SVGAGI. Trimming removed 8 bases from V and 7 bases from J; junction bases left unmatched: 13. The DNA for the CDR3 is TGTGCCAGCGCCAGTGGGGGGGCAGGGGGCCAGCCCCAGCATTTT. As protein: CASASGGAGGQPQHF.

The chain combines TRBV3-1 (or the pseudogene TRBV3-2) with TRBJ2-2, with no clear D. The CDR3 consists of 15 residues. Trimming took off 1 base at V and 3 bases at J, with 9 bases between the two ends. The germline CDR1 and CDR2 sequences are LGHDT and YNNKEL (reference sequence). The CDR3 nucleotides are TGTGCCAGCAGCCAAGTCGCGTTATACACCGGGGAGCTGTTTTTT. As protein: CASSQVALYTGELFF.

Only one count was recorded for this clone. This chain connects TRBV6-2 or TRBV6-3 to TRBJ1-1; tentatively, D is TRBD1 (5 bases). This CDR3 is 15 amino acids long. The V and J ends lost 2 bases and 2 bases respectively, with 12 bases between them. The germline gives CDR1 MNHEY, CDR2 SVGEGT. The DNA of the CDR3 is TGTGCCAGCAGTTACGACCCCCAGGGAAACACTGAAGCTTTCTTT. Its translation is CASSYDPQGNTEAFF.

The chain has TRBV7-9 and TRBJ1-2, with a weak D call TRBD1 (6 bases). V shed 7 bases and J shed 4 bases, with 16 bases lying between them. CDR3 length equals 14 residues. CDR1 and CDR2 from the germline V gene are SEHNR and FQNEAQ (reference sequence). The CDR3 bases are TGTGCCAGCACCAGAGGGGGGGGCGGCTATGGCTACACCTTC. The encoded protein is CASTRGGGGYGYTF.

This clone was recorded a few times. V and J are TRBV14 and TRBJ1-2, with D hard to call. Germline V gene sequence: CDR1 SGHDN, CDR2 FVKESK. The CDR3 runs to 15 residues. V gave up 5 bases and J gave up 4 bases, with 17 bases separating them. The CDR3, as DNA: TGTGCCAGCAGCAAATCCCTGGCCCGGGGCTATGGCTACACCTTC. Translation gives CASSKSLARGYGYTF.

CDR3 residues: CASTLGGAAGELFF. DNA of the CDR3: TGTGCCAGCACTCTGGGGGGGGCCGCCGGGGAGCTGTTTTTT. The V call is TRBV3-1 (or the pseudogene TRBV3-2), the J call TRBJ2-2, with D possibly being TRBD2 (7 bases). Trimming pared 7 bases from V and 6 bases from J, leaving 15 bases between. The germline V gene encodes CDR1 LGHDT and CDR2 YNNKEL (reference sequence). The CDR3 extends over 14 amino acids.

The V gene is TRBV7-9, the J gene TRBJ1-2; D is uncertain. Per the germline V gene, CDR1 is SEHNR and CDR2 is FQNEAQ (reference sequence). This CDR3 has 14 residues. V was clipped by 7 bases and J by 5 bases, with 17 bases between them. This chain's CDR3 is CASTISTFPYGYTF. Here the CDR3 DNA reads TGTGCCAGCACAATCTCCACTTTCCCTTATGGCTACACCTTC. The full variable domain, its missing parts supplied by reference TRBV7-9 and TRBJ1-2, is DTGVSQNPRHKITKRGQNVTFRCDPISEHNRLYWYRQTLGQGPEFLTYFQNEAQLEKSRLLSDRFSAERPKGSFSTLEIQRTEQGDSAMYLCASTISTFPYGYTFGSGTRLTVV.